This T cell receptor (beta chain) was found in a study of T-cell memory formation after mild COVID-19. Amplification by 5'RACE using constant-segment primers produced TCR alpha and TCR beta cDNA libraries that carried sample barcodes and UMIs. Each CDR3 protein is one row after TCRdb ran MiXCR on the 5' RACE reads. The sample lists around 300,000 distinct CDR3 sequences, under 15% seen once, with roughly a fifth in the top ten. Germline V gives CDR1 SGHVS, CDR2 FNYEAQ. The CDR3 sequence is 14 residues long. Trimming shortened V by 5 bases and J by 9 bases, and 17 bases separated the two germline ends. This clonotype has only a few counts. Its target is unknown. Study conclusions and caveats: Clones shrinking from day 15 to 85 showed even CD4/CD8 mixes; later expanders tilted CD4+. Specificity for SARS-CoV-2 was not confirmed among the second-wave clones peaking on day 37.

This TCR was recovered from a man younger than 30 who had mild COVID-19 (a few samples of this study predate the infection). Cell type and time point are not known. The sequencing sample was made of PBMCs or a T cell subset sorted from them (not recorded which). The chain combines TRBV7-6 with TRBJ2-1, with D possibly TRBD2 on 7 matching bases. This CDR3 is CASSLLGGRGEQFF. As DNA, the CDR3 is TGTGCCAGCAGCCTCCTCGGGGGGCGGGGTGAGCAGTTCTTC.